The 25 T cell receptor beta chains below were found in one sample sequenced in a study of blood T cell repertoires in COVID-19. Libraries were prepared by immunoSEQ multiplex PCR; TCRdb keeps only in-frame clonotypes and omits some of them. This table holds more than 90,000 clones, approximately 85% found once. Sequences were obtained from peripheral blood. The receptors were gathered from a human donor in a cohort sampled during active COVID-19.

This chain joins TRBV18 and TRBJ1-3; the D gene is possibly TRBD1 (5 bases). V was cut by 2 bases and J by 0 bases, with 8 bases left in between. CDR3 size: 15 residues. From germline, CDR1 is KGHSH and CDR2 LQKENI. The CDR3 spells CASSPRQISGNTIYF. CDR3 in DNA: TGTGCCAGCTCACCAAGACAGATCTCTGGAAACACCATATATTTT.

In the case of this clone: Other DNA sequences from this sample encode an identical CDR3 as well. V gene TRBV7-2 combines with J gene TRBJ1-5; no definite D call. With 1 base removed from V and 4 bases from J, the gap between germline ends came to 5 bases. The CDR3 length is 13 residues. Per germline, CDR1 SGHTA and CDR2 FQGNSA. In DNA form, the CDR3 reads TGTGCCAGCAGCTTAGGAGTTAATCAGCCCCAGCATTTT. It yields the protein CASSLGVNQPQHF.

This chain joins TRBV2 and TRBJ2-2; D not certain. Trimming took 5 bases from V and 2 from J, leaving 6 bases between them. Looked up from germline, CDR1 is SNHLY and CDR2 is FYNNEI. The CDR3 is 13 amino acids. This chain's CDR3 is CASSNGNTGELFF. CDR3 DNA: TGTGCCAGCAGTAATGGCAACACCGGGGAGCTGTTTTTT. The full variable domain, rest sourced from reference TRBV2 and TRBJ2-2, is EPEVTQTPSHQVTQMGQEVILRCVPISNHLYFYWYRQILGQKVEFLVSFYNNEISEKSEIFDDQFSVERPDGSNFTLKIRSTKLEDSAMYFCASSNGNTGELFFGEGSRLTVL.

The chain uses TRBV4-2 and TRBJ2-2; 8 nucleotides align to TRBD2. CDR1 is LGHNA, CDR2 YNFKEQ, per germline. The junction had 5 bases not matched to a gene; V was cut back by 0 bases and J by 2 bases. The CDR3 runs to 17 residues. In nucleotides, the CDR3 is TGTGCCAGCAGCCAAGACTCCCGGGGGGGTAACACCGGGGAGCTGTTTTTT. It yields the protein CASSQDSRGGNTGELFF.

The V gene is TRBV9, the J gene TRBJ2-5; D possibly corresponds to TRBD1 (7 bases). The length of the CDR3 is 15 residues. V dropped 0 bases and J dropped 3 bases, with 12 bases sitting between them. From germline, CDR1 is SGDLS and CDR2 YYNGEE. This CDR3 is CASSVAGRGEETQYF. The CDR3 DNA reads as TGTGCCAGCAGCGTAGCTGGCAGGGGGGAAGAGACCCAGTACTTC.

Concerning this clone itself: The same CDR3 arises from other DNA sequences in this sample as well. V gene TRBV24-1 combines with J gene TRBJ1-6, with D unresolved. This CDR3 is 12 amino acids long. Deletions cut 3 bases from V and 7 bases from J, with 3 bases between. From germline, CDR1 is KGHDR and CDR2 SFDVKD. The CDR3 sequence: CATSDPNSPLHF. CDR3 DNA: TGTGCCACCAGTGATCCAAATTCACCCCTCCACTTT.

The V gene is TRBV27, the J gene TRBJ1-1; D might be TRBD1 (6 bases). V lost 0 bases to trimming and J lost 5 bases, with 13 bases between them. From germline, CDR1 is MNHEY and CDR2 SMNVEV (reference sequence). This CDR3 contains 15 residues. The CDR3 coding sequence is TGTGCCAGCAGTTTATCGGTAGGGGGTTGGACTGAAGCTTTCTTT. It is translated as CASSLSVGGWTEAFF.

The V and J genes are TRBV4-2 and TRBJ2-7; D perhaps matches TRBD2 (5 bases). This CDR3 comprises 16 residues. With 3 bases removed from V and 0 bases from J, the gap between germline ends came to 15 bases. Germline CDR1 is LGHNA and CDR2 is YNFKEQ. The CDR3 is CASSQGDTKSSYEQYF. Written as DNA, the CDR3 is TGTGCCAGCAGCCAGGGAGACACAAAGAGCTCCTACGAGCAGTACTTC.

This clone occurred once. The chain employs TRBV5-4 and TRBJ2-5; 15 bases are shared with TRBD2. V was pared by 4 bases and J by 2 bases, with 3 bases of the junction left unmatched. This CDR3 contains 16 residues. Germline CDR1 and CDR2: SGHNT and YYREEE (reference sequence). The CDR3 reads CASSLGLAGGQETQYF. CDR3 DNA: TGTGCCAGCAGCCTGGGACTAGCGGGAGGTCAAGAGACCCAGTACTTC. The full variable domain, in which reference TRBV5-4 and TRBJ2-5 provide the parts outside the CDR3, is ETGVTQSPTHLIKTRGQQVTLRCSSQSGHNTVSWYQQALGQGPQFIFQYYREEENGRGNFPPRFSGLQFPNYSSELNVNALELDDSALYLCASSLGLAGGQETQYFGPGTRLLVL.

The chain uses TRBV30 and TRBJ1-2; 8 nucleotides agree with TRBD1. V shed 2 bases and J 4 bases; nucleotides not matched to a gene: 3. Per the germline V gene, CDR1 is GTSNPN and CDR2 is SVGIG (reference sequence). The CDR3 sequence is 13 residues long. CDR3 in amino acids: CAWSSDRGYGYTF. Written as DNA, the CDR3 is TGTGCCTGGAGTTCCGACAGGGGCTATGGCTACACCTTC. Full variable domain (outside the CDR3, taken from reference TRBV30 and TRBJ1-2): SQTIHQWPATLVQPVGSPLSLECTVEGTSNPNLYWYRQAAGRGLQLLFYSVGIGQISSEVPQNLSASRPQDRQFILSSKKLLLSDSGFYLCAWSSDRGYGYTFGSGTRLTVV.

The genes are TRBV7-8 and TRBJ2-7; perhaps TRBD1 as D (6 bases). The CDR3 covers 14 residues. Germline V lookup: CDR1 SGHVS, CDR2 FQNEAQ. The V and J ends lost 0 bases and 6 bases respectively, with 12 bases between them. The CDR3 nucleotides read TGTGCCAGCAGCTTAGCAGGGACAATACGCGAGCAGTACTTC. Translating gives CASSLAGTIREQYF.

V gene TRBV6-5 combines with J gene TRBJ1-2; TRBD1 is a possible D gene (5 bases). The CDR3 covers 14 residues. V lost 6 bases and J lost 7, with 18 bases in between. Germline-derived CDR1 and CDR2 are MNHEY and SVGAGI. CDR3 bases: TGTGCCAGCAGGTCGTCAGGGTACTTGAGTGGCTACACCTTC. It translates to CASRSSGYLSGYTF.

The DNA for the CDR3 is TGTGCCAGCAGCCAAGGGGCTCTAGCGGGTAGCTCCTACGAGCAGTACTTC. Its translation is CASSQGALAGSSYEQYF. This chain connects TRBV4-2 to TRBJ2-7, with 8 positions matching TRBD2. The CDR3 contains 17 residues. Trimming removed 1 base from V and 0 bases from J; junction bases left unmatched: 8. Per the germline V gene, CDR1 is LGHNA and CDR2 is YNFKEQ.

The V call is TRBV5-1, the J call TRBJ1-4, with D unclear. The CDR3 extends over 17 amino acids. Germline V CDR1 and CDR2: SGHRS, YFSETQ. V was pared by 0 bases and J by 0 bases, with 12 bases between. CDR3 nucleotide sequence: TGCGCCAGCAGCTTGGCGGGGAGGACCTCAACTAATGAAAAACTGTTTTTT. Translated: CASSLAGRTSTNEKLFF.

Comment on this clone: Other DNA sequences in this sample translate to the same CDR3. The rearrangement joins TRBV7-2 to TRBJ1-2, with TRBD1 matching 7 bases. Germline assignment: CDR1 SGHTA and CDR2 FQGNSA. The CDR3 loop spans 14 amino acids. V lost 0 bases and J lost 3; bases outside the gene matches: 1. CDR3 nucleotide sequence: TGTGCCAGCAGCTTAGCAGGGGGCTACTATGGCTACACCTTC. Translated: CASSLAGGYYGYTF. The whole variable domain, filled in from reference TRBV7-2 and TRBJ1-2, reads GAGVSQSPSNKVTEKGKDVELRCDPISGHTALYWYRQSLGQGLEFLIYFQGNSAPDKSGLPSDRFSAERTGGSVSTLTIQRTQQEDSAVYLCASSLAGGYYGYTFGSGTRLTVV.

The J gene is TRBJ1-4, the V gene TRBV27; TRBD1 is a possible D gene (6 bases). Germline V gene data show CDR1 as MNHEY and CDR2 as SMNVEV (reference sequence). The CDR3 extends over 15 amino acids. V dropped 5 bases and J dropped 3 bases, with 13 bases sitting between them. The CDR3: CASSLRTVPNEKLFF. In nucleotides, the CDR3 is TGTGCCAGCAGTCTCCGGACAGTTCCTAATGAAAAACTGTTTTTT.

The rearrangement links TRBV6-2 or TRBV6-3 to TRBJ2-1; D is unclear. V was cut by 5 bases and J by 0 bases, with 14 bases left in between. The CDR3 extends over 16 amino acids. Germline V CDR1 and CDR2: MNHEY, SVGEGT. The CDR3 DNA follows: TGTGCCAGCAGTCGTACAGTGCCCAGCTCCTACAATGAGCAGTTCTTC. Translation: CASSRTVPSSYNEQFF.

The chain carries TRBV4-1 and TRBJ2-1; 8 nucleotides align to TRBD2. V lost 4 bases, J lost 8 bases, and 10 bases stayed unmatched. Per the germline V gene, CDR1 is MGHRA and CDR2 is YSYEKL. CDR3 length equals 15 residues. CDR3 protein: CASSRVAGAGDEQFF. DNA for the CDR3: TGCGCCAGCAGCCGAGTTGCGGGAGCGGGGGATGAGCAGTTCTTC.

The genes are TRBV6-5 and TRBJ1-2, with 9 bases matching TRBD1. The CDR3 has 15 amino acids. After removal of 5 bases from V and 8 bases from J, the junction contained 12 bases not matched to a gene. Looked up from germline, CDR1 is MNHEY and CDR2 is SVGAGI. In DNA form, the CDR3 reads TGTGCCAGCAGTACCGACAGGGGGTCCTCTATGGGCTACACCTTC. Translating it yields CASSTDRGSSMGYTF.

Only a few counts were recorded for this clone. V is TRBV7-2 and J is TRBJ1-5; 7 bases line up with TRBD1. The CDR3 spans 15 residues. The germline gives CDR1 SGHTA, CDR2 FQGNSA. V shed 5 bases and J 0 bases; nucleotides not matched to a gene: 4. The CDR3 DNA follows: TGTGCCAGCAGCAGGACAGGCACTAGCAATCAGCCCCAGCATTTT. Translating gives CASSRTGTSNQPQHF.

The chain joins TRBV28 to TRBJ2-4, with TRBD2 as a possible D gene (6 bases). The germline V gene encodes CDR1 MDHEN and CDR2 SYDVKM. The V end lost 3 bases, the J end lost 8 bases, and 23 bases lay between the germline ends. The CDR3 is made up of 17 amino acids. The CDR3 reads CASSLTLAAGLIDIQYF. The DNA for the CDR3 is TGTGCCAGCAGTTTGACCTTGGCAGCGGGCCTCATAGACATTCAGTACTTC.

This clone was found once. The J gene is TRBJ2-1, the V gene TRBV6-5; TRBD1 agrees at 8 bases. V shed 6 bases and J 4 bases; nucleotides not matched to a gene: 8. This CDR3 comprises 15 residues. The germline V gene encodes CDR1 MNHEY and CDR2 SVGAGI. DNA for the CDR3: TGTGCCAGCAGCGGAACCGGGACAGGTTACAATGAGCAGTTCTTC. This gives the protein CASSGTGTGYNEQFF.

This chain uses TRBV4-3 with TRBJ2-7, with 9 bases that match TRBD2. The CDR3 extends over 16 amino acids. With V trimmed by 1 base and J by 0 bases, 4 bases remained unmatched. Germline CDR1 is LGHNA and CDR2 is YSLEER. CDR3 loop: CASSQASGRSSYEQYF. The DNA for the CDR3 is TGCGCCAGCAGCCAAGCCAGCGGGAGGAGCTCCTACGAGCAGTACTTC.

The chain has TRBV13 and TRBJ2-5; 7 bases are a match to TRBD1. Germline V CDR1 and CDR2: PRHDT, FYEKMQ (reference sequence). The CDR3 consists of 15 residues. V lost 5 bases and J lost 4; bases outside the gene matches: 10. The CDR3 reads CASSRGGGVSETQYF. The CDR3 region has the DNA TGTGCCAGCAGCCGAGGGGGCGGTGTATCAGAGACCCAGTACTTC.

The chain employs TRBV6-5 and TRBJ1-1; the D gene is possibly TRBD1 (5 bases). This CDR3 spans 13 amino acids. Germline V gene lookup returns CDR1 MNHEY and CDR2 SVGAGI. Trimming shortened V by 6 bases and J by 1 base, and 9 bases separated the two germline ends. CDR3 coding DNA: TGTGCCAGCAGCCGGGACTGGAACACTGAAGCTTTCTTT. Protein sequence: CASSRDWNTEAFF.